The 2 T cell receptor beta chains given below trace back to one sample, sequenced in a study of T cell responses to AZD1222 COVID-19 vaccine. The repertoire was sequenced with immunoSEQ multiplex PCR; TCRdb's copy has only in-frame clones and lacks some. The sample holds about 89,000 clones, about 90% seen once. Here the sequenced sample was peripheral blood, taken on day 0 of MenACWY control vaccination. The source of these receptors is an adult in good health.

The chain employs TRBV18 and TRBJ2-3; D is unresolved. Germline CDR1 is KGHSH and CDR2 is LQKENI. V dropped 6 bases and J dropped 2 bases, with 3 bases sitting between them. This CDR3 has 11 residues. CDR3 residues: CASSLTDTQYF. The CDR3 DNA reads TGTGCCAGCTCTCTCACAGATACGCAGTATTTT.

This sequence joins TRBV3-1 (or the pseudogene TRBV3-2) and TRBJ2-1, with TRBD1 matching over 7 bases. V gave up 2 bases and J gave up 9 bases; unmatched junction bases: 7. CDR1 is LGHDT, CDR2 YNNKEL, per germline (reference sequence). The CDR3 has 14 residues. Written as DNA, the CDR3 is TGTGCCAGCAGCCAAACGACAGGGCTTGGTGAGCAGTTCTTC. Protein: CASSQTTGLGEQFF.